Listed below are T cell receptor beta chains from one sample, sequenced in a study of blood T cell repertoires in COVID-19. The repertoire was sequenced with immunoSEQ multiplex PCR; TCRdb's copy has only in-frame clones and lacks some. The table lists about 80,000 clones, about nine tenths of them singletons, with around 7.2% in the top ten. Sequencing was performed on peripheral blood. The source of these receptors is a woman over 75 with acute or convalescent COVID-19. The CDR3 runs from the conserved cysteine through the conserved F or W. The order of the fields is CDR3 length, D gene, V gene, J gene, clone size, CDR3 DNA, CDR3 protein. The D gene is left open where the match is weak. Size is omitted from some rows. Given values are once, few, many or a class for expanded clones.

length: 15; D: -; V: TRBV5-1; J: TRBJ2-2; size: -; DNA: TGCGCCAGCAGCTTGGACAGGGTGGCCACCGGGGAGCTGTTTTTT; CDR3: CASSLDRVATGELFF
length: 14; D: -; V: TRBV5-6; J: TRBJ2-7; size: -; DNA: TGTGCCAGCAGCTTGGGCCAGAACTCCTACGAGCAGTACTTC; CDR3: CASSLGQNSYEQYF
length: 15; D: TRBD2; V: TRBV4-1; J: TRBJ2-3; size: -; DNA: TGCGCCAGCAGCCAAGAGCGGGAGGTACAAGATACGCAGTATTTT; CDR3: CASSQEREVQDTQYF
length: 14; D: TRBD1; V: TRBV7-9; J: TRBJ1-1; size: -; DNA: TGTGCCAGCAGCCTGGACAGGGGGAACACTGAAGCTTTCTTT; CDR3: CASSLDRGNTEAFF
length: 17; D: -; V: TRBV6-2/TRBV6-3; J: TRBJ2-2; size: -; DNA: TGTGCCAGCAGTTACTCAGAGGACATTGCGAACACCGGGGAGCTGTTTTTT; CDR3: CASSYSEDIANTGELFF
length: 14; D: -; V: TRBV5-6; J: TRBJ1-2; size: -; DNA: TGTGCCAGCACTCCGGGACATTCGAACTATGGCTACACCTTC; CDR3: CASTPGHSNYGYTF
length: 13; D: -; V: TRBV7-2; J: TRBJ1-2; size: -; DNA: TGTGCCAGCAGCTCCGGGGGTTTTGTGCGCTACACCTTC; CDR3: CASSSGGFVRYTF
length: 15; D: -; V: TRBV4-3; J: TRBJ2-7; size: -; DNA: TGCGCCAGCAGCCAAGACTTAACGACAGGGAGGGAGCAGTACTTC; CDR3: CASSQDLTTGREQYF
length: 14; D: TRBD1; V: TRBV24-1; J: TRBJ1-6; size: -; DNA: TGTGCCACCAAAGGAGGGGGCGGTAATTCACCCCTCCACTTT; CDR3: CATKGGGGNSPLHF
length: 14; D: -; V: TRBV5-1; J: TRBJ1-1; size: -; DNA: TGCGCCAGCAGCTCCTGGGGGGGGAACACTGAAGCTTTCTTT; CDR3: CASSSWGGNTEAFF
length: 17; D: TRBD1; V: TRBV7-2; J: TRBJ2-3; size: few; DNA: TGTGCCAGCAGCTTAAGGCCCCGAGGGGGCCCGGGAGATACGCAGTATTTT; CDR3: CASSLRPRGGPGDTQYF
length: 16; D: TRBD1; V: TRBV5-4; J: TRBJ1-1; size: -; DNA: TGTGCCAGCAGCCTGGACAGGGCCCTCCTGAACACTGAAGCTTTCTTT; CDR3: CASSLDRALLNTEAFF
length: 16; D: -; V: TRBV13; J: TRBJ1-1; size: once; DNA: TGTGCCAGCAGCTTAGCCTCAGGGGCCCCTTTCACTGAAGCTTTCTTT; CDR3: CASSLASGAPFTEAFF
length: 11; D: -; V: TRBV7-2; J: TRBJ2-5; size: -; DNA: TGTGCCAGCAGTCAAGGGGGGGCCCAGTACTTC; CDR3: CASSQGGAQYF
length: 11; D: -; V: TRBV6-5; J: TRBJ2-7; size: -; DNA: TGTGCCAGCAGTTCCGGGGACGAGCAGTACTTC; CDR3: CASSSGDEQYF